One and the same sample provided the 21 T cell receptor beta chains below, sequenced in a study of response to subunit inactivated influenza vaccine. TCRdb recomputed calls from the RT-PCR reads with MiXCR, one row per CDR3 protein. The sample holds 180,000 or so distinct CDR3 sequences; less than 15% are singletons and the top ten take approximately 30%. These data were likewise used in another study, on T cells expressing NK-cell markers. That paper adds: The authors generated TCR beta cDNA through 5'RACE template switching with UMIs.

The sequenced sample was CD8+ T cells sorted from PBMCs, obtained 11 to 12 days after vaccination. The receptors come from a man between 45 and 60 years old who received an inactivated influenza vaccine.

The chain has TRBV6-2 or TRBV6-3 and TRBJ2-7; possibly TRBD1 for D (6 bases). Trimming took off 5 bases at V and 3 bases at J, with 14 bases between the two ends. This CDR3 region has 14 residues. The germline V gene encodes CDR1 MNHEY and CDR2 SVGEGT. The CDR3 loop reads CASSNPGTSYEQYF. In nucleotides, the CDR3 is TGTGCCAGCAGTAATCCCGGGACAAGCTACGAGCAGTACTTC.

This clonotype turned up a few times. This chain links TRBV20-1 with TRBJ2-7; no clear D gene. V was cut by 0 bases and J by 3 bases, with 12 bases left in between. The germline CDR1 and CDR2 sequences are DFQATT and SNEGSKA (reference sequence). The CDR3 contains 14 residues. The CDR3 loop is CSARDPVDIYEQYF. CDR3 DNA: TGCAGTGCTAGAGACCCCGTGGATATCTACGAGCAGTACTTC.

This clonotype was counted between two and nine times. This CDR3 is CASSADTREIETQYF. The CDR3 bases are TGTGCCAGCAGCGCGGATACGAGGGAAATTGAGACCCAGTACTTC. The gene calls are TRBV9 and TRBJ2-5; TRBD2 is a possible D gene (5 bases). The CDR3 totals 15 residues. CDR1 is SGDLS and CDR2 is YYNGEE in the germline V gene. The V end was cut by 3 bases, the J end by 5 bases, with 17 bases between.

This chain links TRBV4-3 with TRBJ1-2; D is ambiguous. The CDR3 length is 15 residues. CDR1 is LGHNA, CDR2 YSLEER, per germline. Deletions cut 0 bases from V and 0 bases from J, with 8 bases between. The CDR3 spells CASSQETGTNYGYTF. The CDR3, as DNA: TGCGCCAGCAGCCAAGAAACGGGAACTAACTATGGCTACACCTTC.

The CDR3 region is CASSPGPRTETQYF. The CDR3 DNA is TGCGCCAGCAGCCCGGGCCCCCGGACAGAGACCCAGTACTTC. The chain combines TRBV4-3 with TRBJ2-5, with unresolved D. V was shortened by 4 bases and J by 4 bases, with 13 bases between the two germline ends. From germline, CDR1 is LGHNA and CDR2 YSLEER. This CDR3 has 14 residues.

This clonotype came up a few times. The chain links TRBV28 to TRBJ2-3; 9 positions match TRBD1. The CDR3 runs to 16 residues. The V gene end was trimmed by 3 bases and the J gene end by 2 bases; junction bases not matched to a gene: 6. Germline CDR1 and CDR2: MDHEN and SYDVKM. Here the CDR3 DNA reads TGTGCCAGCAGTTTGACAGGGGGATACATCACAGATACGCAGTATTTT. Its protein product is CASSLTGGYITDTQYF.

This clonotype was observed a handful of times. This chain uses TRBV15 with TRBJ2-3; 9 positions match TRBD2. CDR1 LNHNV and CDR2 YYDKDF come from the germline V gene (reference sequence). CDR3 length: 20 amino acids. V trimming: 0 bases; J trimming: 2 bases; junction bases outside the gene matches: 15. The CDR3 reads CATSRDWRGGILFLTDTQYF. CDR3 in DNA: TGTGCCACCAGCAGAGATTGGCGGGGGGGAATATTATTCCTCACAGATACGCAGTATTTT.

This chain uses TRBV6-4 with TRBJ2-1; TRBD2 agrees at 10 bases. The V and J ends lost 5 bases and 4 bases, in that order; junction bases with no gene match: 5. CDR1 and CDR2 from the germline V gene are MRHNA and SNTAGT. The CDR3 loop spans 15 amino acids. The CDR3 loop reads CASSKTSGDYNEQFF. CDR3 in DNA: TGTGCCAGCAGTAAAACTAGCGGGGATTACAATGAGCAGTTCTTC.

The rearrangement joins TRBV30 to TRBJ1-1, with 10 bases that match TRBD1. J was trimmed by 1 base and V by 5 bases; bases with no gene match: 10. This CDR3 is built from 16 residues. Per the germline V gene, CDR1 is GTSNPN and CDR2 is SVGIG (reference sequence). Here the CDR3 DNA reads TGTGCCTGGTCAATAGGGACAGGGGTCTGGAACACTGAAGCTTTCTTT. Its translation: CAWSIGTGVWNTEAFF.

Many counts were recorded for this clonotype. The V and J genes are TRBV29-1 and TRBJ2-2, with TRBD1 matching over 7 bases. The CDR3 has 14 amino acids. Germline lookup yields CDR1 SQVTM and CDR2 ANQGSEA. Trimming cost V 4 bases and J 6 bases; bases outside gene matches: 8. The CDR3 loop reads CSVATGYQAGELFF. For the CDR3, the DNA is TGCAGCGTTGCGACAGGGTACCAGGCCGGGGAGCTGTTTTTT.

The chain couples TRBV7-9 to TRBJ2-7, with TRBD1 matching over 7 bases. The trim removed 3 bases at V and 4 bases at J, leaving 6 bases unmatched. Germline CDR1 SEHNR, CDR2 FQNEAQ (reference sequence). This CDR3 is 14 amino acids long. The CDR3 region is CASSLGQRPYEQYF. Here the CDR3 DNA reads TGTGCCAGCAGCTTGGGACAGCGACCTTACGAGCAGTACTTC.

This rearrangement joins TRBV27 to TRBJ2-7, with 7 nucleotides matching TRBD2. Per germline, CDR1 MNHEY and CDR2 SMNVEV (reference sequence). This CDR3 spans 16 amino acids. J was trimmed by 5 bases and V by 5 bases; bases with no gene match: 15. CDR3 sequence: CASSERNGLVSDEQYF. The DNA of the CDR3 is TGTGCCAGCAGTGAAAGGAATGGACTAGTTTCCGACGAGCAGTACTTC.

This clonotype was observed a few times. The chain is built from TRBV2 and TRBJ2-7, with 10 bases aligning to TRBD1. Germline assignment: CDR1 SNHLY and CDR2 FYNNEI. This CDR3 comprises 19 residues. V was clipped by 10 bases and J by 3 bases; unmatched bases: 24. The CDR3 sequence is CANPGGTGTGVIERYEQYF. The CDR3, as DNA: TGTGCCAACCCAGGGGGTACCGGGACAGGGGTTATAGAACGCTACGAGCAGTACTTC.

This clonotype was seen a handful of times. The gene calls are TRBV28 and TRBJ1-5; TRBD1 matches at 7 bases. J gave up 4 bases and V 8 bases, and 8 bases lay outside the gene matches. CDR1 and CDR2 from the germline V gene are MDHEN and SYDVKM. The CDR3 loop spans 14 amino acids. As DNA, the CDR3 is TGTGCCAGCGGTGGACAGGCGGGGAATCAGCCCCAGCATTTT. Encoded protein: CASGGQAGNQPQHF.

The V call is TRBV27, the J call TRBJ2-7, with D possibly TRBD1 on 5 matching bases. CDR1 MNHEY and CDR2 SMNVEV come from the germline V gene (reference sequence). Trimming removed 6 bases from V and 6 bases from J, with 15 bases in between. The CDR3 has 13 residues. CDR3 coding DNA: TGTGCCAGCAGCAAGCTAGGGGTCGGCGAGCAGTACTTC. Translated, it gives CASSKLGVGEQYF.

This rearrangement joins TRBV11-2 to TRBJ1-1; D is unresolved. V lost 2 bases and J lost 1, with 5 bases in between. Germline CDR1 is SGHAT and CDR2 is FQNNGV. The CDR3 totals 13 residues. The CDR3 coding sequence is TGTGCCAGCAGCTTATCCGAGAACACTGAAGCTTTCTTT. It is translated as CASSLSENTEAFF.

This clonotype was counted a few times. The CDR3 DNA reads as TGTGCCAGCAGCATGACCAGGGGGAGTTCACCCCTCCACTTT. Encoded protein: CASSMTRGSSPLHF. V usage is TRBV25-1 and J usage is TRBJ1-6; the match to TRBD1 covers 7 bases. The CDR3 is made up of 14 amino acids. Germline-derived CDR1 and CDR2 are MGHDK and SYGVNS. With V trimmed by 6 bases and J by 9 bases, 8 bases remained unmatched.

The rearrangement uses TRBV4-1 and TRBJ1-2; D is undetermined. V was trimmed by 1 base and J by 8 bases, leaving 14 bases between them. The CDR3 length is 14 residues. Per the germline V gene, CDR1 is MGHRA and CDR2 is YSYEKL. This CDR3 reads CASSQGMGSRGYTF. Here the CDR3 DNA reads TGCGCCAGCAGCCAAGGGATGGGATCTCGGGGCTACACCTTC.

This clonotype was detected only a few times. The chain combines TRBV7-6 with TRBJ2-1, with D perhaps matching TRBD1 (5 bases). The CDR3 is 14 amino acids. Germline CDR1 SGHVS, CDR2 FNYEAQ. V was pared by 3 bases and J by 6 bases, with 12 bases between. The DNA for the CDR3 is TGTGCCAGCAGCTTGGAGACGCAGGGCAATGAGCAGTTCTTC. Its protein is CASSLETQGNEQFF.

The chain employs TRBV20-1 and TRBJ2-3; D is perhaps TRBD1 or TRBD2 (5 bases each). Per germline, CDR1 DFQATT and CDR2 SNEGSKA (reference sequence). Trimming stripped 4 bases from V and 5 bases from J, with 13 bases between. The CDR3 sequence is 13 residues long. As DNA, the CDR3 is TGCAGTGCTATTTCGGTTGGGGGAGATACGCAGTATTTT. Encoded protein: CSAISVGGDTQYF.

This clonotype was recorded at least ten times. The rearrangement links TRBV5-1 to TRBJ2-7; 9 nucleotides line up with TRBD1. V lost 5 bases to trimming and J lost 3 bases; unmatched junction nucleotides: 9. There are 15 residues in the CDR3. Germline V CDR1 and CDR2: SGHRS, YFSETQ. In DNA, the CDR3 is TGCGCCAGCAGTTTCACCGGGACAGGGATCTACGAGCAGTACTTC. As protein: CASSFTGTGIYEQYF.